This TCR beta chain appears in the sequencing data of a study of blood T cell repertoires in COVID-19. Study details: Cohort 3 recovery required two negative PCRs, clearance, or symptom resolution. Some COVID-19 samples were acute and others convalescent; all came from the United States, Italy and Spain.

The J segment lost 7 bases and the V segment lost 6 bases, leaving 20 bases of the junction unmatched. The CDR3 has 17 amino acids. The germline CDR1 and CDR2 sequences are MGHRA and YSYEKL. Measured with immunoSEQ multiplex PCR; TCRdb has only the in-frame clones, and not every one. The sample contains approximately 190,000 clones, 70% to 90% of which appear only once. Recruits, aged about 18 to 90 years, lived in 24 US areas. The sample taken for sequencing was PBMCs or T cells enriched from blood (not recorded which). This rearrangement joins TRBV4-1 to TRBJ1-2; 7 bases are a match to TRBD1. The sequence was collected from a woman aged 35 to 49 in a cohort exposed to, infected with or recovered from COVID-19 (not recorded which). The DNA for the CDR3 is TGCGCCAGCAGTCTTGACAGGGACCAGCGTCTCCCCTCTGGCTACACCTTC. This encodes CASSLDRDQRLPSGYTF.